The entry below gives a single TCR beta chain sequence along with its context. What it binds is not known. Some clones are missing from TCRdb's copy, which holds only in-frame ones; the method was immunoSEQ multiplex PCR. The table lists around 140,000 clones, roughly nine tenths of them singletons. The data belong to a study of T cell responses to AZD1222 COVID-19 vaccine. Study results and caveats: At baseline, just a handful of AZD1222 recipients tested seropositive. No day 14 peak samples; only post-peak repertoires were characterized.

Germline values: CDR1 LGHNA, CDR2 YSLEER. CDR3 length: 19 amino acids. V was clipped by 3 bases and J by 6 bases; unmatched bases: 23. The input for sequencing was peripheral blood, taken on day 0 of AZD1222 vaccination. This chain uses TRBV4-3 with TRBJ2-7; 7 bases line up with TRBD1. This receptor was taken from an adult in good health. The CDR3 nucleotides read TGCGCCAGCAGCCACGCGGCAGGGGGTAGCATCGGACCTCCTGGCGAGCAGTACTTC. Translation: CASSHAAGGSIGPPGEQYF.